This paragraph covers one T cell receptor (beta chain) sequence. The data stem from a study of response to subunit inactivated influenza vaccine. There are 15 residues in the CDR3. After removal of 1 base from V and 8 bases from J, the junction contained 5 bases not matched to a gene. Germline assignment: CDR1 SGHRS and CDR2 YFSETQ. Using its own MiXCR run on the RT-PCR reads, TCRdb lists one record per CDR3 protein. The sample comprises 450,000 to 600,000 distinct CDR3 sequences, approximately 16% of which are singletons, and 2.5% to 3.5% rests with the top ten. The TCR sequence derives from a man aged 50 to 69 who received an inactivated influenza vaccine. This chain connects TRBV5-1 to TRBJ1-6, with TRBD1 matching over 8 bases. The source was CD4+ T cells sorted from PBMCs, collected roughly 24 months after vaccination. The CDR3: CASSLNTGGDSPLHF. The CDR3 DNA follows: TGCGCCAGCAGCTTGAACACAGGGGGGGATTCACCCCTCCACTTT.